A selection of T cell receptor beta chains follows, all from one sample in a study of blood T cell repertoires in COVID-19. Measured with immunoSEQ multiplex PCR; TCRdb has only the in-frame clones, and not every one. The table includes about 210,000 clones, about 86% detected once. The specimen sequenced was PBMCs or T cells enriched from blood (not recorded which). The receptors come from a woman in her thirties or forties with acute COVID-19. The CDR3 runs from the conserved cysteine through the conserved F or W. The D gene is left open where the match is weak. Clone size is not always given. Where it is, it says once, few, many or a class for expanded clones.

D,V,J,size,DNA,CDR3
-,TRBV9,TRBJ2-5,-,TGTGCCAGCAGCAGGGGACTCCGAGAGACCCAGTACTTC,CASSRGLRETQYF
-,TRBV12-1,TRBJ1-2,-,TGTGCCAGCAGCTTTTATCAGGGGAACTATGGCTACACCTTC,CASSFYQGNYGYTF
TRBD1,TRBV6-6,TRBJ2-1,-,TGTGCCAGCAGCAACTTTCCAGGGGGCGCGTTCACGGGGAGCTCCTACAATGAGCAGTTCTTC,CASSNFPGGAFTGSSYNEQFF
TRBD2,TRBV10-3,TRBJ2-1,-,TGTGCCATCAGTGAGGGGGGACTAGCGGGAGAGGTGGATGAGCAGTTCTTC,CAISEGGLAGEVDEQFF
TRBD1,TRBV11-3,TRBJ2-1,-,TGTGCCAGCAGCTCAGGGGGCGGTGGACGGAGGTCGTTCTTC,CASSSGGGGRRSFF
TRBD1,TRBV9,TRBJ2-1,-,TGTGCCAGCAGCGCGTTACAGGGGGCCTACAATGAGCAGTTCTTC,CASSALQGAYNEQFF
-,TRBV28,TRBJ1-5,-,TGTGCCAGCAGGAACTTTCCCCCAGGGAGCAATCAGCCCCAGCATTTT,CASRNFPPGSNQPQHF
-,TRBV5-6,TRBJ1-2,-,TGTGCCAGCAGCTCCCGACAGAGTAACTATGGCTACACCTTC,CASSSRQSNYGYTF
-,TRBV27,TRBJ2-3,many,TGTGCCAGCGGGCGGACAGCGGATACGCAGTATTTT,CASGRTADTQYF
-,TRBV25-1,TRBJ1-3,-,TGTGCCAGCAGTGAACAAGGGGTTTTGCGAAACACCATATATTTT,CASSEQGVLRNTIYF
TRBD1,TRBV5-1,TRBJ2-7,few,TGCGCCAGCAAACCGGACAGGGGTGCTAGCGAGCAGTACTTC,CASKPDRGASEQYF
-,TRBV5-4,TRBJ1-1,-,TGTGCCAGCAGCTTGGGATGGGGCGCGAACACTGAAGCTTTCTTT,CASSLGWGANTEAFF
TRBD1,TRBV28,TRBJ2-7,-,TGTGCCAGCAGTTTAGGACAGGGTGGGCGCGAGCAGTACTTC,CASSLGQGGREQYF
TRBD1,TRBV18,TRBJ1-3,-,TGTGCCAGCTCACGGGCTTTAACAGGGGAGGACACCATATATTTT,CASSRALTGEDTIYF
-,TRBV18,TRBJ2-4,-,TGTGCCAGCTCACGATCCAGTTTGGCCAAAAACATTCAGTACTTC,CASSRSSLAKNIQYF
-,TRBV5-1,TRBJ1-2,few,TGCGCCAGCAGCTTGGACAGAGCTAACTATGGCTACACCTTC,CASSLDRANYGYTF
-,TRBV7-2,TRBJ2-7,-,TGTGCCAGCAGCGTAGGACTGGACAGCCACTACGAGCAGTACTTC,CASSVGLDSHYEQYF
-,TRBV7-9,TRBJ2-1,-,TGTGCCAGCAGTCTTAGCGGCAATGAGCAGTTCTTC,CASSLSGNEQFF
-,TRBV6-5,TRBJ1-5,once,TGTGCCAGCAGCAAAAATCAGCCCCAGCATTTT,CASSKNQPQHF
-,TRBV18,TRBJ2-2,-,TGTGCCAGCTCACGGTCAGTCGACACCGGGGAGCTGTTTTTT,CASSRSVDTGELFF
TRBD2,TRBV6-5,TRBJ2-1,-,TGTGCCAGCAGCTTCGATGGCGGGAGAGGGAATGAGCAGTTCTTC,CASSFDGGRGNEQFF
TRBD1,TRBV7-6,TRBJ2-7,once,TGTGCCAGCAGCAGCGGGACAGGGGGAGAGCAGTACTTC,CASSSGTGGEQYF
-,TRBV24-1,TRBJ2-3,-,TGTGCCACCAGTGGTGCAGGCACAGATACGCAGTATTTT,CATSGAGTDTQYF
-,TRBV7-9,TRBJ2-2,-,TGTGCCAGCAGCTTAGACAACAGAAGGAACACCGGGGAGCTGTTTTTT,CASSLDNRRNTGELFF
-,TRBV6-5,TRBJ2-7,-,TGTGCCAGCAGTTACAAGGCCAGGGGGGCCTACGAGCAGTACTTC,CASSYKARGAYEQYF
TRBD2,TRBV7-3,TRBJ2-1,-,TGTGCCAGCAGCTCCGACAGGTGGACTAGCGGCAACAATGAGCAGTTCTTC,CASSSDRWTSGNNEQFF
TRBD2,TRBV24-1,TRBJ2-7,-,TGTGCCACCAGTGATCCGGGACTAGCGGGAGCCGAGCAGTACTTC,CATSDPGLAGAEQYF
TRBD2,TRBV3-1/TRBV3-2,TRBJ2-2,-,TGTGCCAGCAGCCCGGGACTAGCGGACAACACCGGGGAGCTGTTTTTT,CASSPGLADNTGELFF
-,TRBV1,TRBJ2-2,-,TGCACCAGCGGAAACGGACGATTAAGGGGGGGTCCCGGGGAGCTGTTTTTT,CTSGNGRLRGGPGELFF
-,TRBV28,TRBJ2-1,-,TGTGCCAGCAGTCCCCAGGGTGGGTCCTACAATGAGCAGTTCTTC,CASSPQGGSYNEQFF
-,TRBV19,TRBJ1-3,-,TGTGCCAGTAGTATTAATGGAAGGCAGGGAACAGGAAACACCATATATTTT,CASSINGRQGTGNTIYF
-,TRBV5-1,TRBJ2-7,few,TGCGCCAGCAGAAAAAGTGAGGGTCCCCACGAGCAGTACTTC,CASRKSEGPHEQYF
TRBD1,TRBV28,TRBJ2-2,-,TGTGCCAGCAGTTGGTGGACAGGGAGAACCGGGGAGCTGTTTTTT,CASSWWTGRTGELFF
-,TRBV7-8,TRBJ2-7,-,TGTGCCAGCAGCTTCTATCGCGGGAAGGGAATCTACGAGCAGTACTTC,CASSFYRGKGIYEQYF
TRBD1,TRBV19,TRBJ2-7,-,TGTGCCAGTTCTCCCACAGGGGAGTGGGAGCAGTACTTC,CASSPTGEWEQYF
-,TRBV9,TRBJ1-2,-,TGTGCCAGCAGCCCGTTAGGGGGCTATGGCTACACCTTC,CASSPLGGYGYTF
TRBD1,TRBV28,TRBJ2-7,-,TGTGCCAGCACCCTAGGGACAGGGATCACCTACGAGCAGTACTTC,CASTLGTGITYEQYF
-,TRBV28,TRBJ1-5,-,TGTGCCAGCAGTTTATATTTGACAGAGAATCAGCCCCAGCATTTT,CASSLYLTENQPQHF
-,TRBV7-2,TRBJ1-1,-,TGTGCCAGCAGCTTAGGTCAGGGTGCAGCTTTCTTT,CASSLGQGAAFF
-,TRBV19,TRBJ1-2,-,TGTGCCAGTACCACAAGCTATGGCTACACCTTC,CASTTSYGYTF
-,TRBV5-6,TRBJ2-7,-,TGTGCCAGCAGCTTGCCCGGCTACGAGCAGTACTTC,CASSLPGYEQYF
-,TRBV18,TRBJ2-2,-,TGTGCCAGCTCATTGCTAGCAGCGAACACCGGGGAGCTGTTTTTT,CASSLLAANTGELFF
-,TRBV7-9,TRBJ2-7,-,TGTGCCAGCAGCTTGATGGGGAGGACGGTCCCGGGCGAGCAGTACTTC,CASSLMGRTVPGEQYF
-,TRBV24-1,TRBJ2-2,-,TGTGCCACCAGTGATTTCCAGGCCAACACCGGGGAGCTGTTTTTT,CATSDFQANTGELFF
-,TRBV18,TRBJ1-5,few,TGTGCCAGCTCAGCCAGGGGACAGCCCCAGCATTTT,CASSARGQPQHF
TRBD2,TRBV11-2,TRBJ2-1,-,TGTGCCAGCAGCTCTAGCGGGAGAAGAAATGAGCAGTTCTTC,CASSSSGRRNEQFF